Listed here are 6 T cell receptor beta chains from one sample, sequenced in a study of beta chain features in type 1 diabetes. Findings of the study overall: Researchers report that Type 1 diabetes patients had moderately but significantly shorter TCRB CDR3s across all four CD4+ subsets.

These receptors have no identified antigens. Expressed TCRB transcripts were sequenced because the entire RNA isolate underwent reverse transcription. Only in-frame clones appear in the TCRdb table, and some are missing; sequencing was by immunoSEQ multiplex PCR. The data show 500,000 to 850,000 clones, over 11% seen once. The sequenced sample consisted of naive CD4+ T cells from blood. These TCRs come from a man between 18 and 35 years old with type 1 diabetes.

The J gene is TRBJ2-7, the V gene TRBV7-9; the D gene could be TRBD1 or TRBD2 (5 bases each). The V gene lost 3 bases and the J gene lost 2 bases, with 14 bases spanning the gap. CDR1 and CDR2 (germline): SEHNR, FQNEAQ (reference sequence). The CDR3 has 15 amino acids. The CDR3 DNA follows: TGTGCCAGCAGCTTCTTCAGGGACGGCACCTACGAGCAGTACTTC. Its protein is CASSFFRDGTYEQYF.

V is TRBV14 and J is TRBJ2-5; TRBD1 agrees at 8 bases. The J segment lost 5 bases and the V segment lost 8 bases, leaving 4 bases of the junction unmatched. Germline CDR1 and CDR2: SGHDN and FVKESK. This CDR3 spans 12 amino acids. The CDR3 loop is CASGRGRETQYF. CDR3 nucleotides: TGTGCCAGCGGCAGGGGGCGGGAGACCCAGTACTTC. The complete variable domain, with remaining parts taken from reference TRBV14 and TRBJ2-5, reads EAGVTQFPSHSVIEKGQTVTLRCDPISGHDNLYWYRRVMGKEIKFLLHFVKESKQDESGMPNNRFLAERTGGTYSTLKVQPAELEDSGVYFCASGRGRETQYFGPGTRLLVL.

This chain uses TRBV4-3 with TRBJ1-1; 7 positions agree with TRBD1. This CDR3 comprises 15 residues. V lost 1 base and J lost 5; bases outside the gene matches: 7. CDR1 and CDR2 (germline): LGHNA, YSLEER. The CDR3 reads CASSQVLTGATEAFF. CDR3 coding DNA: TGCGCCAGCAGCCAAGTATTAACAGGGGCGACTGAAGCTTTCTTT.

About this clone itself: The sample has other DNA sequences that encode this CDR3 too. The chain carries TRBV2 and TRBJ1-1; D not certain. CDR3 length: 13 amino acids. CDR1 is SNHLY, CDR2 FYNNEI, per germline. With 1 base removed from V and 2 bases from J, the gap between germline ends came to 5 bases. In nucleotides, the CDR3 is TGTGCCAGCAGTGAAGGAGGAAACACTGAAGCTTTCTTT. This encodes CASSEGGNTEAFF.

The chain joins TRBV6-1 to TRBJ2-3; no reliable D call. The length of the CDR3 is 14 residues. CDR1 MNHNS and CDR2 SASEGT come from the germline V gene. The ends were cut back, 1 base at V and 1 base at J, with 6 bases in the middle. The CDR3 region is CASSEVRGTDTQYF. CDR3 bases: TGTGCCAGCAGTGAAGTTCGGGGCACAGATACGCAGTATTTT.

This clone was seen a handful of times. V and J are TRBV7-9 and TRBJ1-1; D is unresolved. From germline, CDR1 is SEHNR and CDR2 FQNEAQ (reference sequence). V lost 1 base and J 1 base, leaving 7 bases between the germline ends. The CDR3 consists of 14 residues. The CDR3 bases are TGTGCCAGCAGCTTAGTCGCTGCGAACACTGAAGCTTTCTTT. Residues: CASSLVAANTEAFF.